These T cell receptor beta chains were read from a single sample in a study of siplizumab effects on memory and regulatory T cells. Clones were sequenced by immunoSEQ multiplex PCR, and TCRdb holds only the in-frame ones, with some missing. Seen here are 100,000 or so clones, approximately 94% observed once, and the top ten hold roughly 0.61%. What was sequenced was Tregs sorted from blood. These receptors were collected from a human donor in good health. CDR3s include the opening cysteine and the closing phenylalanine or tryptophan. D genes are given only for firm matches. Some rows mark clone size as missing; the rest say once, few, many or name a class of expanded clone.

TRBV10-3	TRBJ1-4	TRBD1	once	TGTGCCATCAGTGAGTCGTTTGTGTCTGGGACAGGGATTGAAAAACTGTTTTTT	CAISESFVSGTGIEKLFF
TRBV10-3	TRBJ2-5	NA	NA	TGTGCCATCAGCAGTCCGGGACTCCAAGAGACCCAGTACTTC	CAISSPGLQETQYF
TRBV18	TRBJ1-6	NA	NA	TGTGCCAGCTCACCGGGTACAAATTCACCCCTCCACTTT	CASSPGTNSPLHF
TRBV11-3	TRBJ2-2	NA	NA	TGTGCCAGCAGCCCCGTTTCCGGGGAGCTGTTTTTT	CASSPVSGELFF
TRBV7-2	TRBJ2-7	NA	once	TGTGCCAGCACTCGCGGGGGCCAGGTGGTCGAGCAGTACTTC	CASTRGGQVVEQYF
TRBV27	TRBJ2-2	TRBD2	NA	TGTGCCAGCAGTTCGGGACTACTTACCGGGGAGCTGTTTTTT	CASSSGLLTGELFF
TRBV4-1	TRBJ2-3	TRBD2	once	TGCGCCAGCAGCCCCGACCCAAGGCCTAGCGGGAGGGCTGGAGATACGCAGTATTTT	CASSPDPRPSGRAGDTQYF
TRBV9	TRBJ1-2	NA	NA	TGTGCCAGCAGCGTAGGAGGGGCCCGGTATGGCTACACCTTC	CASSVGGARYGYTF
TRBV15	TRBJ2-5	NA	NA	TGTGCCACCAGCAGAGATCGGGAGACCCAGTACTTC	CATSRDRETQYF
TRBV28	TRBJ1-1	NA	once	TGTGCCGCACCCGGGGGGGTTCCATGGAATACTGAAGCTTTCTTT	CAAPGGVPWNTEAFF
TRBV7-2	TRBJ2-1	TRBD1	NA	TGTGCCAGCAGCAAGGGACAGAGCTCCTACAATGAGCAGTTCTTC	CASSKGQSSYNEQFF
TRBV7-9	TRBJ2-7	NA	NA	TGTGCCAGCAGCTTTTGGACTAAATTTAACTACGAGCAGTACTTC	CASSFWTKFNYEQYF
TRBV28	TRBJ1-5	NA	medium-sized	TGTGCCAGCAGTTCGAACGGGTTCAATCAGCCCCAGCATTTT	CASSSNGFNQPQHF
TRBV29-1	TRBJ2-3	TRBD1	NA	TGCAGCGTTGAATCCGGGACAGGGGGTTTGGAGAATACGCAGTATTTT	CSVESGTGGLENTQYF
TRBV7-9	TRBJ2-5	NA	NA	TGTGCCAGCAGCTTAGAACCAAACCAAGAGACCCAGTACTTC	CASSLEPNQETQYF
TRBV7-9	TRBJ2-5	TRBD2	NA	TGTGCCAGCAGCTTAGCGGCGGGAGTGGAGACCCAGTACTTC	CASSLAAGVETQYF
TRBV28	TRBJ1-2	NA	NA	TGTGCCAGCAGTCTAGACGGACGGATGGGTGGCTACACCTTC	CASSLDGRMGGYTF
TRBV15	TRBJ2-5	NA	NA	TGTGCCACCAGCAGGGACCGGGTTGACCAGTACTTC	CATSRDRVDQYF
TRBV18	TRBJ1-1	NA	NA	TGTGCCAGCTCTCCCGACAGCCGGAACACTGAAGCTTTCTTT	CASSPDSRNTEAFF
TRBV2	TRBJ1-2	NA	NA	TGTGCCAGCAGCGCGAGGGGGGTTCACTATGGCTACACCTTC	CASSARGVHYGYTF
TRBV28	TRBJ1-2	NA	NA	TGTGCCAGCAGTTTGGGGGGCTATGGCTACACCTTC	CASSLGGYGYTF
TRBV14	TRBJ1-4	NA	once	TGTGCCAGCAGCCAAGGCCAGGGGAGAGAAAAACTGTTTTTT	CASSQGQGREKLFF